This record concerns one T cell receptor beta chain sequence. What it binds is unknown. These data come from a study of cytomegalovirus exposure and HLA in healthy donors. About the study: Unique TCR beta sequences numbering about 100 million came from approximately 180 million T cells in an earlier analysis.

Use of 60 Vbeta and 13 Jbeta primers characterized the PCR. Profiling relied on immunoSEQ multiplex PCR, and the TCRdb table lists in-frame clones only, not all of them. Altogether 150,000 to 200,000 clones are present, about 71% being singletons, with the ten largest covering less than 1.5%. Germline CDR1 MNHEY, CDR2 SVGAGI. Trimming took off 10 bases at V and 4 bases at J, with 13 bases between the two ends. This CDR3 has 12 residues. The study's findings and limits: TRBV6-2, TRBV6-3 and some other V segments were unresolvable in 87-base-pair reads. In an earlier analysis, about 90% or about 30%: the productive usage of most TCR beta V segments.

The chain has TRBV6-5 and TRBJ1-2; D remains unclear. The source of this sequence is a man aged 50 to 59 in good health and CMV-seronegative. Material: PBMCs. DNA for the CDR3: TGTGCCACGGGAGGGAGAATCTATGGCTACACCTTC. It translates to CATGGRIYGYTF.